This T cell receptor beta chain was sequenced for a study of T-cell memory formation after mild COVID-19. The V gene lost 1 base and the J gene lost 3 bases, with 10 bases spanning the gap. CDR3 size: 15 residues. Germline V CDR1 and CDR2: SGHTA, FQGNSA. It was 5'RACE with constant-segment primers that produced the TCR alpha and TCR beta cDNA libraries, which carried sample barcodes and UMIs. TCRdb fed the 5' RACE reads into MiXCR, producing one record per CDR3 protein. Among under 300,000 distinct CDR3 sequences listed, about a sixth were seen once. Study-wide points: Pre-infection memory showed some responding clones, and this suggested that cross-reactive memory joined. A second wave expanding day 15 to 37 was CD4+-biased; contracting clones were balanced.

A remark on this clonotype: What it binds is not known.

The gene calls are TRBV7-2 and TRBJ1-5, with D possibly matching TRBD1 (6 bases). This clonotype originated in a young man who had mild COVID-19 (a few samples of this study predate the infection). Cell type and time point are not known. Sequenced sample: PBMCs or a T cell subset sorted from them (not recorded which). CDR3 sequence (DNA): TGTGCCAGCAGCTTAGGGGGGCCGGACAATCAGCCCCAGCATTTT. Protein: CASSLGGPDNQPQHF.